This T cell receptor (beta chain) was found in a study of technical replicates of blood from a few donors. Germline CDR1 is MDHEN and CDR2 is SYDVKM. Trimming took 2 bases from V and 5 from J; bases not matched to a gene: 8. CDR3 size: 15 residues. Clones were read by immunoSEQ multiplex PCR, and TCRdb kept only the in-frame ones, dropping some. This table has roughly 51,000 clones, about 94% appearing once. This clone has just one count. The TCR was taken from a human donor in good health. Some clones in this sample may be carry-over from other donors' samples. The V call is TRBV28, the J call TRBJ2-7; 8 nucleotides match TRBD1. The sample was PBMCs. CDR3 sequence reads: CASSLGGTGSDEQYF. The CDR3 coding sequence is TGTGCCAGCAGTTTAGGGGGGACAGGTTCGGACGAGCAGTACTTC.